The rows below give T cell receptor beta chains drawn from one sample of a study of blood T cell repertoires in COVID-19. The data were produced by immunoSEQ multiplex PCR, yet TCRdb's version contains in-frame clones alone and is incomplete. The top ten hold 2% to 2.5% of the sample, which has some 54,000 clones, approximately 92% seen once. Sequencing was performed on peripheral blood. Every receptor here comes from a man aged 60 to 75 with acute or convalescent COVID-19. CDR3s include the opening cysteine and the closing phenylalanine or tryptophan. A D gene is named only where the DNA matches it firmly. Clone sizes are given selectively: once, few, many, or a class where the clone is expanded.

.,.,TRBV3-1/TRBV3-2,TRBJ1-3,CASSQAPDSGNTIYF,TGTGCCAGCAGCCAAGCCCCAGACTCTGGAAACACCATATATTTT
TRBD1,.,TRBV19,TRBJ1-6,CASKTGENYNSPLHF,TGTGCCAGTAAAACAGGGGAAAACTATAATTCACCCCTCCACTTT
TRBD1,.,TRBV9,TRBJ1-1,CASSAQGAGTEAFF,TGTGCCAGCAGCGCACAGGGGGCGGGCACTGAAGCTTTCTTT
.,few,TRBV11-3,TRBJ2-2,CASSLDAVATGELFF,TGTGCCAGCAGCTTAGACGCAGTGGCCACCGGGGAGCTGTTTTTT
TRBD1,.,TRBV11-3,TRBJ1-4,CASSPSGTGGSRKLFF,TGTGCCAGCAGCCCTTCCGGGACAGGGGGCTCTAGGAAACTGTTTTTT
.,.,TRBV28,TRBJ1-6,CASSFPGGINSPLHF,TGTGCCAGCAGTTTCCCAGGAGGGATCAATTCACCCCTCCACTTT
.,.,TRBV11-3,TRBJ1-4,CASSLGANEKLFF,TGTGCCAGCAGCCTCGGGGCTAATGAAAAACTGTTTTTT
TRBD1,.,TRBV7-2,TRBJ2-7,CASSLGQGLREQYF,TGTGCCAGCAGCCTGGGACAGGGACTACGCGAGCAGTACTTC
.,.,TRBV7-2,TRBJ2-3,CASSHGRDSLRMADTQYF,TGTGCCAGCAGTCATGGTCGGGACTCCCTAAGGATGGCAGATACGCAGTATTTT
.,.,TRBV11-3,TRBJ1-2,CASSLETGNYGYTF,TGTGCCAGCAGCTTAGAAACGGGAAACTATGGCTACACCTTC
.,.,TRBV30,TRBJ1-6,CAWRSESSYNSPLHF,TGTGCCTGGAGATCGGAGAGCTCCTATAATTCACCCCTCCACTTT
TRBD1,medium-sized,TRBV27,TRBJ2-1,CASSYPGGSLVEQFF,TGTGCCAGCAGTTATCCAGGGGGCTCGTTGGTAGAGCAGTTCTTC
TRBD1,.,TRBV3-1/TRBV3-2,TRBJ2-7,CASSTPGQTYEQYF,TGTGCCAGCAGCACTCCGGGACAGACCTACGAGCAGTACTTC
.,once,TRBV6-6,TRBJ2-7,CASSYSIGWESYEQYF,TGTGCCAGCAGTTACTCAATAGGGTGGGAGAGTTACGAGCAGTACTTC
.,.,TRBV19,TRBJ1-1,CASSIRGAVNTEAFF,TGTGCCAGTAGTATACGAGGAGCCGTGAACACTGAAGCTTTCTTT
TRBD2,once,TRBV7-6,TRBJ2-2,CASSPRTSRTGELFF,TGTGCCAGCAGCCCACGGACTAGTCGGACCGGGGAGCTGTTTTTT
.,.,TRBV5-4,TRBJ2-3,CASSLEARDTQYF,TGTGCCAGCAGCTTGGAGGCTAGAGATACGCAGTATTTT
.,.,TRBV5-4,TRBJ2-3,CASSLGGRFTDTQYF,TGTGCCAGCAGCTTGGGCGGCCGATTCACAGATACGCAGTATTTT
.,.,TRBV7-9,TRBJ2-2,CASMRATGELFF,TGTGCCAGCATGCGGGCCACCGGGGAGCTGTTTTTT
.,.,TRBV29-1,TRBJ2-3,CSARLARSTDTQYF,TGCAGCGCTAGATTAGCGAGGAGCACAGATACGCAGTATTTT
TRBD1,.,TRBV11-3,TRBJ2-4,CASSSDRDIQYF,TGTGCCAGCAGCTCGGACAGGGACATTCAGTACTTC
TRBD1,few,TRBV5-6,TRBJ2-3,CASSFQVTGGSVGRDTQYF,TGTGCCAGCAGCTTTCAGGTGACAGGGGGCTCTGTCGGGAGAGATACGCAGTATTTT
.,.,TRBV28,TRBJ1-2,CASSLMGRIGYGYTF,TGTGCCAGCAGTTTAATGGGCAGGATAGGCTATGGCTACACCTTC
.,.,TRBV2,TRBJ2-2,CASSDRGYTGELFF,TGTGCCAGCAGTGACAGGGGATACACCGGGGAGCTGTTTTTT
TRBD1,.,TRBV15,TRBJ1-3,CATSRDPGQLSGNTIYF,TGTGCCACCAGCAGAGATCCGGGACAGCTCTCTGGAAACACCATATATTTT
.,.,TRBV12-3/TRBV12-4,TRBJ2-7,CASSSDTYEQYF,TGTGCCAGCAGTTCAGACACCTACGAGCAGTACTTC
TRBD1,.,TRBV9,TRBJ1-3,CASSVQTGGNTIYF,TGTGCCAGCAGCGTCCAGACAGGGGGGAACACCATATATTTT
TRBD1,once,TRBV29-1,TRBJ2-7,CSVLAGQGSEQYF,TGCAGCGTCTTAGCCGGACAGGGGTCGGAGCAGTACTTC
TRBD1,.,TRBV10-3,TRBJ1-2,CAISSGQGNYGYTF,TGTGCCATCAGTTCGGGACAGGGAAACTATGGCTACACCTTC
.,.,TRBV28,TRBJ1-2,CASKSGADFYGYTF,TGTGCCAGCAAAAGCGGAGCGGATTTCTATGGCTACACCTTC
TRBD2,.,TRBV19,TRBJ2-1,CASTPTPAGTSRYNEQFF,TGTGCCAGTACCCCCACCCCCGCCGGGACTAGCCGTTACAATGAGCAGTTCTTC
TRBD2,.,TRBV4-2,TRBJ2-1,CASSQVGTRPYNEQFF,TGTGCCAGCAGCCAAGTCGGGACTAGACCTTACAATGAGCAGTTCTTC
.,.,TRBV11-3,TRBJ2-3,CASSLDFRSYWYF,TGTGCCAGCAGCTTAGATTTCCGCTCGTACTGGTATTTT
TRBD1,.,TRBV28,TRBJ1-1,CASRSGGGNTEAFF,TGTGCCAGCAGGTCAGGGGGCGGTAACACTGAAGCTTTCTTT
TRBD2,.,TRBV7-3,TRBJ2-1,CASSLTSGGLNEQFF,TGTGCCAGCAGCCTCACTAGCGGGGGGCTCAATGAGCAGTTCTTC
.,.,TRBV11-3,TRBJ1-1,CASSPGRGNTEAFF,TGTGCCAGCAGCCCTGGACGGGGGAACACTGAAGCTTTCTTT
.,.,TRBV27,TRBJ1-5,CASSWGGVGQPQHF,TGTGCCAGCAGCTGGGGCGGGGTAGGCCAGCCCCAGCATTTT
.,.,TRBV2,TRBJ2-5,CASSDLEGGTQYF,TGTGCCAGCAGTGATCTGGAGGGCGGGACCCAGTACTTC
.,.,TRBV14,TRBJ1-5,CASSQDAPEDQPQHF,TGTGCCAGCAGCCAAGATGCCCCCGAGGATCAGCCCCAGCATTTT
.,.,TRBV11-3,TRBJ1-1,CASSLSTGRLNTEAFF,TGTGCCAGCAGCTTAAGTACGGGAAGGTTGAACACTGAAGCTTTCTTT
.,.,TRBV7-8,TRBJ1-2,CASSSGGGADGYTF,TGTGCCAGCAGCTCCGGGGGGGGCGCGGATGGCTACACCTTC
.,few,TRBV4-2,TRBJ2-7,CASSQDGKGDGEQYF,TGTGCCAGCAGCCAAGACGGCAAGGGGGATGGGGAGCAGTACTTC
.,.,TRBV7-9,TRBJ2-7,CASSLASSPLQQYF,TGTGCCAGCAGCTTAGCTAGTTCGCCGCTCCAGCAGTACTTC
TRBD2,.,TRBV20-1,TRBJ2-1,CSASSSGRGEQFF,TGCAGTGCTAGTTCTAGCGGGAGGGGTGAGCAGTTCTTC
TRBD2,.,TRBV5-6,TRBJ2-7,CASSPGLAGGNEQYF,TGTGCCAGCAGCCCGGGACTAGCGGGAGGGAACGAGCAGTACTTC
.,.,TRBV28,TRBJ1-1,CASSFRQANTEAFF,TGTGCCAGCAGTTTCCGGCAGGCGAACACTGAAGCTTTCTTT
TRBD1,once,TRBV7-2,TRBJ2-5,CASSWSGGEGTQYF,TGTGCCAGCAGTTGGTCAGGGGGCGAAGGGACCCAGTACTTC
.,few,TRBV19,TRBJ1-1,CASSAEVGPEAFF,TGTGCCAGTAGTGCCGAGGTGGGGCCTGAAGCTTTCTTT
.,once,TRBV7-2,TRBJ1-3,CASSFNPGSGNTIYF,TGTGCCAGCAGCTTTAATCCAGGGTCGGGAAACACCATATATTTT
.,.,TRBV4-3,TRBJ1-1,CASSQDQNRNTEAFF,TGCGCCAGCAGCCAAGACCAGAACCGGAACACTGAAGCTTTCTTT
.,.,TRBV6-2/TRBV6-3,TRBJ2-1,CASSPSAGIESHNEQFF,TGTGCCAGCAGCCCTTCCGCGGGGATAGAGTCCCACAATGAGCAGTTCTTC
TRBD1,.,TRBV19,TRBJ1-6,CASRTDRGDSPLHF,TGTGCCAGTAGAACGGACAGGGGGGATTCACCCCTCCACTTT
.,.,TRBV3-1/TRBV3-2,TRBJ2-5,CASSQGQRQETQYF,TGTGCCAGCAGCCAAGGACAGCGCCAAGAGACCCAGTACTTC
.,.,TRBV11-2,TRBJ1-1,CASSLALGTGDEAFF,TGTGCCAGCAGCTTAGCCCTAGGAACGGGTGATGAAGCTTTCTTT
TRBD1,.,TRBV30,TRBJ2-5,CAWGGQGVQETQYF,TGTGCCTGGGGGGGACAGGGGGTCCAAGAGACCCAGTACTTC
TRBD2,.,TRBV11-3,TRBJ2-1,CASSNERETSNEQFF,TGTGCCAGCAGCAACGAGCGGGAGACGAGCAATGAGCAGTTCTTC
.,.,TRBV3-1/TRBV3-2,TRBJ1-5,CASSQGLTGSQKSSNQPQHF,TGTGCCAGCAGCCAAGGCCTAACAGGGTCCCAGAAGAGTAGCAATCAGCCCCAGCATTTT
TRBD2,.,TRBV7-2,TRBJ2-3,CASSLSSGSTDTQYF,TGTGCCAGCAGCTTGTCTAGCGGAAGCACAGATACGCAGTATTTT
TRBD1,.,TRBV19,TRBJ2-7,CASSYRGTEFNYEQYF,TGTGCCAGTAGTTACAGGGGGACGGAATTTAACTACGAGCAGTACTTC
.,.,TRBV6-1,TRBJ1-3,CASSNPQNSGNTIYF,TGTGCCAGCAGTAACCCCCAGAACTCTGGAAACACCATATATTTT